These 8 T cell receptor beta chains share one sample of origin, sequenced in a study of T-cell memory formation after mild COVID-19. TCRdb fed the 5' RACE reads into MiXCR, producing one record per CDR3 protein. The table has about 340,000 distinct CDR3 sequences, 20% to 25% seen once. The sample comprised PBMCs or a T cell subset sorted from them (not recorded which). These receptors all stem from an adult woman who had mild COVID-19 (a few samples of this study predate the infection). Cell type and time point are not known.

This chain links TRBV4-1 with TRBJ2-7, with D uncertain. CDR1 MGHRA and CDR2 YSYEKL come from the germline V gene. This CDR3 contains 14 residues. V lost 0 bases and J 4 bases, leaving 10 bases between the germline ends. The CDR3 coding sequence is TGCGCCAGCAGCCAAGATCCTCAGGCGTACGAGCAGTACTTC. This encodes CASSQDPQAYEQYF.

This chain connects TRBV7-9 to TRBJ1-1; possibly TRBD1 for D (5 bases). Trimming cost V 2 bases and J 3 bases, with 10 bases left between them. The CDR3 has 14 amino acids. Germline V lookup: CDR1 SEHNR, CDR2 FQNEAQ (reference sequence). In DNA, the CDR3 is TGTGCCAGCAGCTTAAAGGGGTCGGACACTGAAGCTTTCTTT. Protein product: CASSLKGSDTEAFF. Full variable domain (missing parts from reference TRBV7-9 and TRBJ1-1): DTGVSQNPRHKITKRGQNVTFRCDPISEHNRLYWYRQTLGQGPEFLTYFQNEAQLEKSRLLSDRFSAERPKGSFSTLEIQRTEQGDSAMYLCASSLKGSDTEAFFGQGTRLTVV.

The J gene is TRBJ1-6, the V gene TRBV7-2; TRBD1 is a possible D gene (5 bases). Trimming cost V 0 bases and J 6 bases, with 12 bases left between them. Germline V gives CDR1 SGHTA, CDR2 FQGNSA. The CDR3 is 16 amino acids. DNA for the CDR3: TGTGCCAGCAGCTTAGCAGGGACCCGGGGTAATTCACCCCTCCACTTT. Translating gives CASSLAGTRGNSPLHF.

The V gene is TRBV9, the J gene TRBJ2-4; TRBD2 is a possible D gene (5 bases). Germline assignment: CDR1 SGDLS and CDR2 YYNGEE. The CDR3 runs to 17 residues. V gave up 0 bases and J gave up 0 bases, with 13 bases separating them. CDR3 bases: TGTGCCAGCAGCGTAGGCATCCGGGATCTAGCCAAAAACATTCAGTACTTC. It encodes CASSVGIRDLAKNIQYF.

The V and J genes are TRBV25-1 and TRBJ2-3, with D maybe TRBD2 (7 bases). The CDR3 is 15 amino acids. Germline CDR1 is MGHDK and CDR2 is SYGVNS. Trimming took 1 base from V and 2 from J, leaving 10 bases between them. CDR3 sequence (DNA): TGTGCCAGCAGTGAATCGGGGGGCCCCACAGATACGCAGTATTTT. Residues: CASSESGGPTDTQYF.

This clonotype was recorded at least ten times. This rearrangement joins TRBV5-8 to TRBJ2-2, with D hard to call. V shed 0 bases and J shed 4 bases, with 10 bases lying between them. The CDR3 is 15 amino acids. From germline, CDR1 is SGHTS and CDR2 YDEGEE. CDR3: CASSLDSNPTGELFF. In DNA, the CDR3 is TGTGCCAGCAGCTTGGACTCGAACCCCACCGGGGAGCTGTTTTTT.

This clonotype has more than one count but fewer than ten. The chain combines TRBV11-2 with TRBJ2-2; TRBD2 is a possible D gene (5 bases). Trimming removed 5 bases at V and 6 bases at J, with 10 bases between. The CDR3 is 13 residues long. In germline, CDR1 is SGHAT, CDR2 FQNNGV. CDR3 bases: TGTGCCAGCAGCCAAGGAGGTTCCGGGGAGCTGTTTTTT. It encodes CASSQGGSGELFF.

This clonotype was seen more than once but under ten times. V is TRBV19 and J is TRBJ1-1; maybe TRBD1 (6 bases). Per germline, CDR1 LNHDA and CDR2 SQIVND (reference sequence). The CDR3 is 13 amino acids. With 7 bases removed from V and 7 bases from J, the gap between germline ends came to 16 bases. The CDR3 loop reads CASTTGRGSEAFF. The CDR3 DNA sequence: TGTGCCAGTACCACAGGGAGGGGTAGTGAAGCTTTCTTT.